Presented here are 22 T cell receptor beta chains from one specimen sequenced in a study of shared clonotypes between healthy human individuals. Sequencing was performed with immunoSEQ multiplex PCR; in TCRdb, only in-frame clones are kept and a portion is missing. This repertoire shows millions of clones, around 93% found once; its top ten account for about 1.8%. Naive CD8 cells lacked CD45RO, underwent positive selection for CCR7 and left out terminally differentiated effector memory CD45RA+ cells. The sample taken for sequencing was naive CD8+ T cells from PBMCs. The source of these receptors is a man between 18 and 29 years old in good health. Some clones in this sample may be carry-over from other donors' samples.

V usage is TRBV27 and J usage is TRBJ2-2; 9 nucleotides align to TRBD1. Germline-derived CDR1 and CDR2 are MNHEY and SMNVEV (reference sequence). This CDR3 is 15 amino acids long. Trimming removed 5 bases from V and 3 bases from J; junction bases left unmatched: 4. In DNA, the CDR3 is TGTGCCAGCAGTACTTGGACAGGGGACACCGGGGAGCTGTTTTTT. Protein: CASSTWTGDTGELFF.

The chain links TRBV9 to TRBJ2-3; no clear D. Germline CDR1 reads SGDLS; CDR2 reads YYNGEE. Trimming left V 3 bases short and J 1 base short, with 9 bases between. This CDR3 is 14 amino acids long. DNA of the CDR3: TGTGCCAGCAGCGGTGCTACCCGCACAGATACGCAGTATTTT. Protein: CASSGATRTDTQYF.

The chain links TRBV9 to TRBJ1-1, with D tentatively TRBD1 (5 bases). The ends were cut back, 3 bases at V and 7 bases at J, with 13 bases in the middle. The CDR3 has 13 amino acids. Germline-derived CDR1 and CDR2 are SGDLS and YYNGEE. CDR3 protein: CASSATRGGEAFF. Here the CDR3 DNA reads TGTGCCAGCAGCGCGACACGGGGGGGTGAAGCTTTCTTT.

CDR3 amino acids: CASSLDRGAGELFF. The CDR3 nucleotides read TGTGCCAGCAGCCTGGACAGGGGGGCCGGGGAGCTGTTTTTT. The genes are TRBV13 and TRBJ2-2, with 10 bases that match TRBD1. The trim removed 5 bases at V and 6 bases at J, leaving 3 bases unmatched. The CDR3 covers 14 residues. Germline lookup yields CDR1 PRHDT and CDR2 FYEKMQ (reference sequence).

The chain recombines TRBV7-9 with TRBJ1-2; no definite D call. CDR3 length: 15 residues. The germline V gene encodes CDR1 SEHNR and CDR2 FQNEAQ (reference sequence). Trimming shortened V by 0 bases and J by 3 bases, and 11 bases separated the two germline ends. In DNA, the CDR3 is TGTGCCAGCAGCTTAGCGTGGTCCGAGCACTATGGCTACACCTTC. Its translation: CASSLAWSEHYGYTF.

Of note for this clone: Other DNA sequences in this sample translate to the same CDR3. This chain joins TRBV4-1 and TRBJ1-5; D unresolved. V dropped 0 bases and J dropped 5 bases, with 8 bases sitting between them. Germline CDR1 and CDR2: MGHRA and YSYEKL. The CDR3 runs 14 residues. CDR3 sequence reads: CASSQDARDQPQHF. DNA for the CDR3: TGCGCCAGCAGCCAAGATGCTCGGGATCAGCCCCAGCATTTT.

A note on this clone: Distinct nucleotide sequences in the sample also encode this CDR3. The chain joins TRBV7-3 to TRBJ2-7, with 14 bases matching TRBD2. CDR1 and CDR2 (germline): SGHTA, FQGTGA. This CDR3 spans 15 amino acids. After removal of 3 bases from V and 2 bases from J, the junction contained 0 bases not matched to a gene. The CDR3, as DNA: TGTGCCAGCAGCTTGGGACTAGCGGGGGCCTACGAGCAGTACTTC. It specifies CASSLGLAGAYEQYF.

The V gene is TRBV7-9, the J gene TRBJ2-5, with 12 bases matching TRBD2. V lost 4 bases to trimming and J lost 2 bases; unmatched junction nucleotides: 5. Germline V gene sequence: CDR1 SEHNR, CDR2 FQNEAQ (reference sequence). The CDR3 is 16 amino acids. This chain's CDR3 is CASSSPGLAGQETQYF. The DNA for the CDR3 is TGTGCCAGCAGCTCCCCCGGACTAGCGGGACAAGAGACCCAGTACTTC.

The CDR3 region is CASSARSAYNEQFF. CDR3 bases: TGTGCCAGCAGCGCCAGATCAGCGTACAATGAGCAGTTCTTC. This chain connects TRBV13 to TRBJ2-1, with D unclear. Germline CDR1 reads PRHDT; CDR2 reads FYEKMQ (reference sequence). CDR3 length equals 14 residues. The germline V and J ends were trimmed by 5 bases and 4 bases, with 12 bases remaining between them.

V gene TRBV5-1 combines with J gene TRBJ2-7, with 7 bases that match TRBD2. The V segment lost 0 bases and the J segment 10 bases; nucleotides outside the gene matches: 16. Looked up from germline, CDR1 is SGHRS and CDR2 is YFSETQ. The CDR3 has 16 residues. The DNA of the CDR3 is TGCGCCAGCAGCTTGGCCGGTAAAGCGGGGCCTACCGCCCAGTACTTC. Protein: CASSLAGKAGPTAQYF.

The chain joins TRBV6-5 to TRBJ1-2, with 7 positions matching TRBD1. The V and J ends lost 8 bases and 6 bases, in that order; junction bases with no gene match: 6. CDR3 length: 12 amino acids. In germline, CDR1 is MNHEY, CDR2 SVGAGI. CDR3 residues: CASRYRGDGYTF. The CDR3 nucleotides read TGTGCCAGCCGGTACAGGGGCGATGGCTACACCTTC.

The chain uses TRBV7-2 and TRBJ2-7, with 10 bases lining up with TRBD1. The V and J ends lost 2 bases and 4 bases, in that order; junction bases with no gene match: 8. This CDR3 has 16 residues. Per germline, CDR1 SGHTA and CDR2 FQGNSA. The CDR3 region has the DNA TGTGCCAGCAGCTTACGGGGGGACAGGGGACTATACGAGCAGTACTTC. This gives the protein CASSLRGDRGLYEQYF.

V usage is TRBV28 and J usage is TRBJ2-3; 14 nucleotides align to TRBD2. Trimming at V came to 5 bases and at J to 2 bases, leaving 6 bases not matched to a gene. The germline CDR1 and CDR2 sequences are MDHEN and SYDVKM. The length of the CDR3 is 17 residues. The CDR3: CASSPMGLAGDTDTQYF. Written as DNA, the CDR3 is TGTGCCAGCAGTCCTATGGGACTAGCGGGAGACACAGATACGCAGTATTTT.

V gene TRBV5-4 combines with J gene TRBJ2-3; no firm D call. The germline V and J ends were trimmed by 0 bases and 6 bases, with 20 bases remaining between them. The CDR3 totals 17 residues. Germline assignment: CDR1 SGHNT and CDR2 YYREEE (reference sequence). CDR3 coding DNA: TGTGCCAGCAGCTTGGTAGGCTATCAGGCCCCAAGGGATACGCAGTATTTT. It is translated as CASSLVGYQAPRDTQYF.

The genes are TRBV13 and TRBJ2-7; no reliable D call. Germline values: CDR1 PRHDT, CDR2 FYEKMQ (reference sequence). The V end lost 5 bases, the J end lost 5 bases, and 13 bases lay between the germline ends. This CDR3 is 13 amino acids long. The CDR3 sequence: CASSPGPANEQYF. The DNA for the CDR3 is TGTGCCAGCAGCCCCGGACCGGCCAACGAGCAGTACTTC.

On this clone itself: The same CDR3 also results from other DNA sequences found in this sample. CDR3 nucleotide sequence: TGTGCCAGCAGCTTGGGGGGCAACTACGAGCAGTACTTC. This sequence encodes CASSLGGNYEQYF. V is TRBV5-6 and J is TRBJ2-7; possible D gene TRBD1, 5 bases. Trimming left V 0 bases short and J 3 bases short, with 7 bases between. The germline CDR1 and CDR2 sequences are SGHDT and YYEEEE. The CDR3 loop spans 13 amino acids.

The chain couples TRBV7-3 to TRBJ2-6; D gene uncertain. This CDR3 spans 19 amino acids. Trimming cost V 5 bases and J 0 bases, with 20 bases left between them. Germline V CDR1 and CDR2: SGHTA, FQGTGA. The CDR3 sequence: CASSLMIGPATSGANVLTF. The CDR3 bases are TGTGCCAGCAGCCTTATGATTGGGCCTGCAACCTCTGGGGCCAACGTCCTGACTTTC.

The chain's CDR3 is CASSQGTSGPDTQYF. The CDR3 bases are TGCGCCAGCAGCCAGGGGACTAGCGGCCCAGATACGCAGTATTTT. The chain joins TRBV4-3 to TRBJ2-3; the match to TRBD2 covers 11 bases. This CDR3 has 15 amino acids. CDR1 LGHNA and CDR2 YSLEER come from the germline V gene. The trim removed 3 bases at V and 4 bases at J, leaving 3 bases unmatched.

This rearrangement joins TRBV5-5 to TRBJ2-2; no definite D call. CDR3 length equals 15 residues. CDR1 is SGHKS, CDR2 YYEKEE, per germline (reference sequence). Trimming pared 2 bases from V and 0 bases from J, leaving 8 bases between. CDR3 loop: CASSFFRSNTGELFF. CDR3 nucleotide sequence: TGTGCCAGCAGCTTCTTCAGGTCGAACACCGGGGAGCTGTTTTTT.

V and J are TRBV29-1 and TRBJ1-4; D call uncertain. CDR3 length: 12 amino acids. Germline assignment: CDR1 SQVTM and CDR2 ANQGSEA. The V and J ends lost 7 bases and 10 bases respectively, with 16 bases between them. The CDR3 coding sequence is TGCAGCGCCCCCGGGCCCATGGGAAAACTGTTTTTT. Residues: CSAPGPMGKLFF.

The rearrangement links TRBV6-5 to TRBJ1-1; the match to TRBD1 covers 7 bases. V gave up 0 bases and J gave up 6 bases; unmatched junction bases: 4. The germline V gene has CDR1 MNHEY and CDR2 SVGAGI. The CDR3 is 14 residues long. For the CDR3, the DNA is TGTGCCAGCAGTTACTCAGACAGGGCTCCTGAAGCTTTCTTT. It translates to CASSYSDRAPEAFF.

This rearrangement joins TRBV7-9 to TRBJ1-4; 7 bases match TRBD1. This CDR3 has 16 residues. The junction had 7 bases not matched to a gene; V was cut back by 4 bases and J by 2 bases. Germline V gene data show CDR1 as SEHNR and CDR2 as FQNEAQ (reference sequence). CDR3 coding DNA: TGTGCCAGCAGCTCGAGGGAGGGGGCGACTAATGAAAAACTGTTTTTT. Protein sequence: CASSSREGATNEKLFF.